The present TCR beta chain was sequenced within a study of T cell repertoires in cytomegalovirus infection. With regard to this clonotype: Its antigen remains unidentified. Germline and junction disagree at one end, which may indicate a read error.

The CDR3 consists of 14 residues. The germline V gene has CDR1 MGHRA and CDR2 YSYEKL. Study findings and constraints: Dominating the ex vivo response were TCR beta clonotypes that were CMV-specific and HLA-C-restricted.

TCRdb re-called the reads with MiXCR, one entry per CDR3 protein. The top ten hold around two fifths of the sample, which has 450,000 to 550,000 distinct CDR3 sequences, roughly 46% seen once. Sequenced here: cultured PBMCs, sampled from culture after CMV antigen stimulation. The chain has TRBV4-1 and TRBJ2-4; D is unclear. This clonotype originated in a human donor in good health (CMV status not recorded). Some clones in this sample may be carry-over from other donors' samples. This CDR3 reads CASSPAAEPDIQYF. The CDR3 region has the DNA TGTGCCAGCAGCCCCGCGGCCGAGCCTGACATTCAGTACTTC.